The following is a TCR beta chain sequence with its context. Antigen: not known. A process of 5'RACE template switching, which added a universal primer site and UMIs, was used to make TCR cDNA. MiXCR was run by TCRdb on the 5' RACE reads, yielding one entry per CDR3 protein. The data hold 280,000 or so distinct CDR3 sequences, with approximately 8% observed a single time. The data stem from a study of T cells after yellow fever vaccination. Notes on the study in general: Any FACS-sorted repertoire could hold abundant clonotypes that contaminate it from the bulk population. Reappearing after the booster were most of the clones from primary vaccination (roughly 96% CD4, approximately 85% CD8). Researchers noted that a small share of clonotypes showed up in both CD4 and CD8 compartments.

Germline-derived CDR1 and CDR2 are MNHNS and SASEGT. The CDR3 contains 15 residues. The V and J ends lost 3 bases and 1 base respectively, with 11 bases between them. Here the sequenced sample was CD4+ T cells sorted from PBMCs, taken 5 days after the yellow fever booster vaccination. The receptor was derived from a man aged 18 to 30 who received the YFV17D yellow fever vaccine. J is TRBJ2-3 and V is TRBV6-1; D possibly corresponds to TRBD2 (5 bases). The CDR3 region is CASSESGIRTDTQYF. CDR3 coding DNA: TGTGCCAGCAGTGAGTCGGGGATCCGCACAGATACGCAGTATTTT.